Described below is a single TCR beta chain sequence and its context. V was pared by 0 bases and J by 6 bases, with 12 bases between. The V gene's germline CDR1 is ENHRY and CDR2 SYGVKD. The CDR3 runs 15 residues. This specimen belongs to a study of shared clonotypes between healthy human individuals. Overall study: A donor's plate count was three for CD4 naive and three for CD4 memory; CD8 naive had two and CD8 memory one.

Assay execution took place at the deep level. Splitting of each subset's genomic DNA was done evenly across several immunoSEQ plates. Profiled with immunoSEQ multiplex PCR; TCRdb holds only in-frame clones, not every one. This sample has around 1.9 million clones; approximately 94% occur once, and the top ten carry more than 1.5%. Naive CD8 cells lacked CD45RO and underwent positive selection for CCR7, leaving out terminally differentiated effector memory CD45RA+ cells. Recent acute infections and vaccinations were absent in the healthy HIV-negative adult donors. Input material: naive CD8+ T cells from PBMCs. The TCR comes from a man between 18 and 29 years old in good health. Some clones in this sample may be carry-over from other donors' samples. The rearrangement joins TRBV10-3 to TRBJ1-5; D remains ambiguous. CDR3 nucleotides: TGTGCCATCAGTGAGTCCGGACGCCTCGGTCAGCCCCAGCATTTT. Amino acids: CAISESGRLGQPQHF.